These 27 T cell receptor beta chains originate from one sample sequenced in a study of shared clonotypes between healthy human individuals. Only in-frame clones appear in the TCRdb table, and some are missing; sequencing was by immunoSEQ multiplex PCR. This table has 600,000 to 750,000 clones, less than 80% appearing once. The sequencing sample was made of memory CD4+ T cells sorted from blood. Subset reported: CD45RA-negative fraction. These TCRs come from a woman in her 30s in good health.

The V call is TRBV6-6, the J call TRBJ1-1, with a possible D match to TRBD1 (5 bases). Germline values: CDR1 MNHNY, CDR2 SVGAGI (reference sequence). V was trimmed by 4 bases and J by 1 base, leaving 13 bases between them. This CDR3 region has 15 residues. The CDR3 sequence: CASSSAGGANTEAFF. DNA of the CDR3: TGTGCCAGCAGTTCCGCCGGCGGGGCGAACACTGAAGCTTTCTTT.

This clone was found a few times. This chain joins TRBV25-1 and TRBJ2-5; D is ambiguous. The germline CDR1 and CDR2 sequences are MGHDK and SYGVNS. The ends were cut back, 2 bases at V and 1 base at J, with 14 bases in the middle. The CDR3 consists of 16 residues. CDR3 loop: CASSEVITVPQETQYF. CDR3 nucleotide sequence: TGTGCCAGCAGTGAAGTAATCACCGTCCCCCAAGAGACCCAGTACTTC.

The CDR3 bases are TGTGCCAGCAGACTGGACGGCCTGTCCCAAGAGACCCAGTACTTC. Translated, it gives CASRLDGLSQETQYF. This chain connects TRBV6-1 to TRBJ2-5; no clear D gene. This CDR3 spans 15 amino acids. Per the germline V gene, CDR1 is MNHNS and CDR2 is SASEGT. Trimming removed 6 bases at V and 1 base at J, with 15 bases between.

This clone was found once. The V and J genes are TRBV7-2 and TRBJ2-7; unclear D gene. Trimming removed 5 bases at V and 0 bases at J, with 17 bases between. The CDR3 totals 16 residues. Germline V lookup: CDR1 SGHTA, CDR2 FQGNSA. CDR3 nucleotide sequence: TGTGCCAGCAGCACACCCAGGACGTACCCCTCCTACGAGCAGTACTTC. Protein: CASSTPRTYPSYEQYF.

There are a few counts of this clone. A much bigger clone sits one base away, suggesting this may be a read error. This specimen includes other DNA sequences encoding the same CDR3. The chain carries TRBV11-2 and TRBJ2-7; TRBD1 is a possible D gene (5 bases). The V and J ends lost 5 bases and 0 bases respectively, with 11 bases between them. The CDR3 spans 14 residues. Germline loops: CDR1 SGHAT, CDR2 FQNNGV. The DNA for the CDR3 is TGTGCCAGCAGCCGACAGCGAGACTCCTACGAGCAGTACTTC. It specifies CASSRQRDSYEQYF.

There are a few counts of this clone. The genes are TRBV6-1 and TRBJ1-4, with 7 bases fitting TRBD1. The V gene end was trimmed by 9 bases and the J gene end by 3 bases; junction bases not matched to a gene: 7. Germline lookup yields CDR1 MNHNS and CDR2 SASEGT. The CDR3 runs to 14 residues. The chain's CDR3 is CASCTGQSNEKLFF. DNA for the CDR3: TGTGCCAGTTGTACGGGACAGTCTAATGAAAAACTGTTTTTT.

The chain uses TRBV28 and TRBJ2-2; D possibly corresponds to TRBD2 (5 bases). This CDR3 comprises 16 residues. Germline V lookup: CDR1 MDHEN, CDR2 SYDVKM. Trimming stripped 6 bases from V and 0 bases from J, with 14 bases between. The CDR3 coding sequence is TGTGCCAGCAGGCCATTCTGGGGAGCGAACACCGGGGAGCTGTTTTTT. This codes for CASRPFWGANTGELFF.

This sequence joins TRBV6-5 and TRBJ2-7, with D uncertain. Germline lookup yields CDR1 MNHEY and CDR2 SVGAGI. V was cut by 4 bases and J by 2 bases, with 9 bases left in between. The CDR3 loop spans 13 amino acids. The CDR3 DNA reads as TGTGCCAGCAGTTCTCGGGTTACCTACGAGCAGTACTTC. It encodes CASSSRVTYEQYF.

Note on this clone: Other DNA sequences within the sample encode an identical CDR3. The chain is built from TRBV28 and TRBJ2-7, with 7 positions matching TRBD1. The CDR3 has 13 residues. Per germline, CDR1 MDHEN and CDR2 SYDVKM. The V gene end was trimmed by 6 bases and the J gene end by 6 bases; junction bases not matched to a gene: 8. DNA of the CDR3: TGTGCCAGCAGCCCAGACAGGGTCCGCGAGCAGTACTTC. It yields the protein CASSPDRVREQYF.

The chain links TRBV2 to TRBJ2-5; D is unclear. There are 15 residues in the CDR3. The germline V gene has CDR1 SNHLY and CDR2 FYNNEI. V lost 7 bases and J 5 bases, leaving 20 bases between the germline ends. The DNA of the CDR3 is TGTGCCAGCAATTTTCCGGAATTGAACACGGAGACCCAGTACTTC. Protein product: CASNFPELNTETQYF.

The rearrangement uses TRBV7-3 and TRBJ2-1; TRBD2 agrees at 13 bases. Germline values: CDR1 SGHTA, CDR2 FQGTGA. CDR3 length equals 21 residues. J gave up 3 bases and V 2 bases, and 16 bases lay outside the gene matches. The CDR3 spells CASSLPPPLAGGPPDYNEQFF. As DNA, the CDR3 is TGTGCCAGCAGCTTACCCCCCCCACTAGCGGGAGGGCCCCCAGACTACAATGAGCAGTTCTTC.

The rearrangement joins TRBV28 to TRBJ1-1; D is unresolved. The CDR3 runs 12 residues. V lost 11 bases to trimming and J lost 7 bases, with 17 bases between them. Germline V gene lookup returns CDR1 MDHEN and CDR2 SYDVKM. In nucleotides, the CDR3 is TGTGCCCACAGTTTAGAGTATGGTGAAGCTTTCTTT. As protein: CAHSLEYGEAFF. Filled out from reference TRBV28 and TRBJ1-1, the complete variable domain reads DVKVTQSSRYLVKRTGEKVFLECVQDMDHENMFWYRQDPGLGLRLIYFSYDVKMKEKGDIPEGYSVSREKKERFSLILESASTNQTSMYLCAHSLEYGEAFFGQGTRLTVV.

A note on this clone: Possible read error: a much larger clone is one base away. This sample includes further DNA sequences coding for the same CDR3. The chain links TRBV5-6 to TRBJ2-7; D not resolved. The CDR3 loop spans 11 amino acids. V was cut by 3 bases and J by 3 bases, with 4 bases left in between. The germline CDR1 and CDR2 sequences are SGHDT and YYEEEE. Here the CDR3 DNA reads TGTGCCAGCAGCTCCTACTACGAGCAGTACTTC. It codes for CASSSYYEQYF.

The chain uses TRBV6-1 and TRBJ1-5, with D possibly matching TRBD1 (5 bases). V lost 6 bases and J lost 6, with 18 bases in between. Germline assignment: CDR1 MNHNS and CDR2 SASEGT. This CDR3 has 15 amino acids. The CDR3 DNA is TGTGCCAGCAGCGTAGGGCAGGGAACGGGTCAGCCCCAGCATTTT. This codes for CASSVGQGTGQPQHF.

The chain combines TRBV11-2 with TRBJ2-3; 7 bases are a match to TRBD2. Per the germline V gene, CDR1 is SGHAT and CDR2 is FQNNGV. Trimming cost V 5 bases and J 4 bases; bases outside gene matches: 15. The CDR3 is 17 amino acids. The CDR3 is CASSPALTSLSADTQYF. The CDR3 DNA is TGTGCCAGCAGCCCCGCCTTGACTAGCTTATCCGCAGATACGCAGTATTTT.

The chain couples TRBV19 to TRBJ1-1; TRBD1 is a possible D gene (5 bases). The germline V gene has CDR1 LNHDA and CDR2 SQIVND (reference sequence). This CDR3 is built from 14 residues. V lost 8 bases, J lost 0 bases, and 13 bases lay in between. The CDR3 reads CASGPGRLNTEAFF. The CDR3 DNA sequence: TGTGCCAGTGGCCCGGGACGTCTGAACACTGAAGCTTTCTTT.

The chain uses TRBV7-3 and TRBJ1-5; 8 nucleotides agree with TRBD1. Germline V gene sequence: CDR1 SGHTA, CDR2 FQGTGA. After removal of 2 bases from V and 6 bases from J, the junction contained 9 bases not matched to a gene. This CDR3 is built from 16 residues. Here the CDR3 reads CASSLGGQGRGQPQHF. The CDR3 nucleotides read TGTGCCAGCAGCTTAGGCGGACAGGGAAGAGGTCAGCCCCAGCATTTT.

J is TRBJ2-1 and V is TRBV29-1; possible D gene TRBD1, 6 bases. CDR3 length: 12 amino acids. Looked up from germline, CDR1 is SQVTM and CDR2 is ANQGSEA. Between the trimmed V and J ends, which lost 4 bases and 6 bases, there was a span of 10 bases. For the CDR3, the DNA is TGCAGCGTTGTCCCAGGGGCCAATGAGCAGTTCTTC. As protein: CSVVPGANEQFF.

This clone appeared a single time. The V call is TRBV2, the J call TRBJ2-5; D might be TRBD1 (6 bases). Between the trimmed V and J ends, which lost 1 base and 6 bases, there was a span of 12 bases. Germline-derived CDR1 and CDR2 are SNHLY and FYNNEI. This CDR3 spans 14 amino acids. The CDR3, as DNA: TGTGCCAGCAGTGAAGGGGGGCAGGGGAAGACCCAGTACTTC. Translating gives CASSEGGQGKTQYF.

The rearrangement joins TRBV6-5 to TRBJ2-7, with D maybe TRBD1 (6 bases). The CDR3 loop spans 15 amino acids. Looked up from germline, CDR1 is MNHEY and CDR2 is SVGAGI. Trimming cost V 0 bases and J 5 bases, with 14 bases left between them. The CDR3 is CASSYSTWGPNEQYF. CDR3 bases: TGTGCCAGCAGTTACTCAACCTGGGGGCCGAACGAGCAGTACTTC.

The chain joins TRBV6-6 to TRBJ2-7; D gene uncertain. Germline V gene data show CDR1 as MNHNY and CDR2 as SVGAGI (reference sequence). This CDR3 is built from 12 residues. Trimming stripped 2 bases from V and 7 bases from J, with 9 bases between. The CDR3 loop reads CASSYNHGEQYF. In DNA, the CDR3 is TGTGCCAGCAGTTACAACCATGGGGAGCAGTACTTC.

This chain uses TRBV6-1 with TRBJ1-4; D may be TRBD1 (5 bases). CDR3 length: 14 amino acids. Trimming took 11 bases from V and 3 from J, leaving 16 bases between them. The V gene's germline CDR1 is MNHNS and CDR2 SASEGT. CDR3 bases: TGTGCCTCGCGTTTAGGGACGTCTAATGAAAAACTGTTTTTT. Translation gives CASRLGTSNEKLFF.

The chain uses TRBV5-1 and TRBJ1-4; D possibly corresponds to TRBD1 (6 bases). The CDR3 is 17 residues long. V was shortened by 1 base and J by 7 bases, with 20 bases between the two germline ends. From germline, CDR1 is SGHRS and CDR2 YFSETQ. CDR3 protein: CASSLRAGGNVGEKLFF. The CDR3 nucleotides are TGCGCCAGCAGCTTGAGGGCGGGGGGCAATGTAGGTGAAAAACTGTTTTTT.

The rearrangement joins TRBV2 to TRBJ1-2, with 9 bases matching TRBD1. The CDR3 extends over 15 amino acids. The junction had 7 bases not matched to a gene; V was cut back by 5 bases and J by 3 bases. The germline V gene has CDR1 SNHLY and CDR2 FYNNEI. CDR3 loop: CASSSDRGGYYGYTF. The CDR3 DNA reads TGTGCCAGCAGTTCAGACAGGGGGGGTTACTATGGCTACACCTTC.

V usage is TRBV6-4 and J usage is TRBJ2-7; the match to TRBD2 covers 11 bases. The CDR3 spans 18 residues. Germline CDR1 MRHNA, CDR2 SNTAGT. J lost 5 bases, V lost 5 bases, and 17 bases had no gene match. CDR3 DNA: TGTGCCAGCAGTCCCGGGCTAGCGGGAGGATTCGTAATAAACGAGCAGTACTTC. This gives the protein CASSPGLAGGFVINEQYF.

Comment on this clone: Because the CDR3 is missing its conserved closing phenylalanine or tryptophan, this is likely a read error. It is unclear where the CDR3 begins or ends on the DNA, so no DNA is shown, and the CDR3 is as TCRdb lists it. This chain uses TRBV28 with TRBJ1-2; the table's D call, TRBD1, was not checked against the DNA. The CDR3 has 12 amino acids, counting both end residues. Germline V gives CDR1 MDHEN, CDR2 SYDVKM. CDR3 in amino acids: CASRNPTGALNP.

This clone was detected once. The chain combines TRBV27 with TRBJ2-3, with 9 positions matching TRBD1. Germline-derived CDR1 and CDR2 are MNHEY and SMNVEV (reference sequence). With V trimmed by 0 bases and J by 9 bases, 10 bases remained unmatched. The CDR3 is made up of 16 amino acids. The CDR3: CASSLSPGTGSGTQYF. CDR3 in DNA: TGTGCCAGCAGTTTATCCCCCGGGACAGGGTCGGGGACGCAGTATTTT.